The 27 T cell receptor beta chains below were found in one sample sequenced in a study of vaccination effects on CD4 cells after COVID-19. No antigen has been assigned to these receptors. Sequencing used immunoSEQ multiplex PCR; TCRdb keeps in-frame clones, though not all of them. The table has approximately 76,000 clones, about 78% seen once; the top ten hold about 11%. In the ViraFEST assay, antigen-specific CD4+ clonotypes were identified by expansion after peptide-pool stimulation. Following 10 days of culture, CD4+ T cells were isolated. Neither prior SARS-CoV-2 infection nor positive nucleocapsid antibodies were present in the vaccine recipients. The sequenced sample was CD4+ T cells from PBMCs cultured with SARS-CoV-2 spike peptides, obtained before COVID-19 vaccination. The receptors come from a human donor who received a COVID-19 vaccine.

The chain carries TRBV6-6 and TRBJ1-2; D uncertain. Trimming cost V 0 bases and J 8 bases, with 4 bases left between them. The germline CDR1 and CDR2 sequences are MNHNY and SVGAGI (reference sequence). The length of the CDR3 is 11 residues. The CDR3 DNA sequence: TGTGCCAGCAGTTACTCTAGCGGCTACACCTTC. This encodes CASSYSSGYTF.

The rearrangement joins TRBV9 to TRBJ2-2; D may be TRBD1 (5 bases). CDR1 is SGDLS and CDR2 is YYNGEE in the germline V gene. V was cut by 6 bases and J by 0 bases, with 21 bases left in between. The CDR3 runs to 18 residues. The CDR3 is CASTHNKGLTSNTGELFF. The CDR3 bases are TGTGCCAGCACCCACAACAAGGGGCTGACCTCGAACACCGGGGAGCTGTTTTTT.

This clone was counted between two and nine times. The chain employs TRBV30 and TRBJ2-2, with 8 nucleotides matching TRBD1. The germline gives CDR1 GTSNPN, CDR2 SVGIG (reference sequence). The CDR3 is 20 residues long. Losses at the gene ends were 0 bases for V and 1 base for J; bases not matched to a gene: 16. CDR3 loop: CAWSVLRTGRITENTGELFF. The CDR3 DNA reads TGTGCCTGGAGTGTACTCCGGACAGGGAGGATTACCGAGAACACCGGGGAGCTGTTTTTT.

The genes are TRBV24-1 and TRBJ2-3, with a weak D call TRBD1 (6 bases). This CDR3 comprises 15 residues. Germline CDR1 is KGHDR and CDR2 is SFDVKD. V was pared by 1 base and J by 3 bases, with 10 bases between. This CDR3 is CATSDFGTRTDTQYF. CDR3 DNA: TGTGCCACCAGTGATTTTGGGACAAGGACAGATACGCAGTATTTT.

The V call is TRBV24-1, the J call TRBJ2-5, with D possibly TRBD1 on 6 matching bases. The CDR3 extends over 13 amino acids. Deletions cut 5 bases from V and 4 bases from J, with 10 bases between. The V gene's germline CDR1 is KGHDR and CDR2 SFDVKD. The CDR3, as DNA: TGTGCCACCAGTGTAGGGGGATCAGAGACCCAGTACTTC. Translating it yields CATSVGGSETQYF.

The genes are TRBV5-1 and TRBJ2-7; 11 nucleotides line up with TRBD1. With 5 bases clipped from V and 6 bases from J, the junction kept 1 base outside the gene matches. From germline, CDR1 is SGHRS and CDR2 YFSETQ. The CDR3 runs 12 residues. This CDR3 is CASRGTGGEQYV. In DNA, the CDR3 is TGCGCCAGCAGGGGGACAGGGGGCGAGCAGTACGTC.

The chain combines TRBV5-1 with TRBJ2-3; perhaps TRBD1 as D (6 bases). V was trimmed by 1 base and J by 5 bases, leaving 14 bases between them. Germline CDR1 is SGHRS and CDR2 is YFSETQ. This CDR3 contains 15 residues. The CDR3 DNA sequence: TGCGCCAGCAGCTTGTCCCCAGCAGGGGAAGATACGCAGTATTTT. Its protein product is CASSLSPAGEDTQYF.

This clone was observed once. This rearrangement joins TRBV5-4 to TRBJ2-5; TRBD2 matches at 9 bases. CDR3 length equals 14 residues. V lost 4 bases and J lost 7; bases outside the gene matches: 8. Germline V gene sequence: CDR1 SGHNT, CDR2 YYREEE (reference sequence). CDR3 region: CASSPGTSPMTQYF. Here the CDR3 DNA reads TGTGCCAGCAGCCCCGGGACTAGCCCTATGACCCAGTACTTC.

The chain joins TRBV30 to TRBJ1-4; 7 bases line up with TRBD1. Germline CDR1 reads GTSNPN; CDR2 reads SVGIG (reference sequence). This CDR3 is 13 amino acids long. The V gene end was trimmed by 8 bases and the J gene end by 7 bases; junction bases not matched to a gene: 10. The CDR3 here is CAARVQGVEKLFF. CDR3 DNA sequence: TGTGCCGCAAGAGTCCAGGGGGTTGAAAAACTGTTTTTT.

This sequence joins TRBV7-2 and TRBJ1-5; D remains unclear. The germline gives CDR1 SGHTA, CDR2 FQGNSA. This CDR3 contains 13 residues. V was trimmed by 2 bases and J by 6 bases, leaving 8 bases between them. For the CDR3, the DNA is TGTGCCAGCAGCTTAAATTGGGCTCAGCCCCAGCATTTT. This translates into CASSLNWAQPQHF.

This clone was seen a handful of times. This chain links TRBV3-1 (or the pseudogene TRBV3-2) with TRBJ1-6; no reliable D call. The CDR3 length is 13 residues. V lost 4 bases, J lost 7 bases, and 8 bases lay in between. The germline V gene encodes CDR1 LGHDT and CDR2 YNNKEL (reference sequence). The CDR3 DNA sequence: TGTGCCAGCAGCCGCTCATTGAATTCACCCCTCCACTTT. Translating it yields CASSRSLNSPLHF.

The V and J genes are TRBV6-5 and TRBJ2-3, with D perhaps assigned TRBD1 or TRBD2 (5 bases each). Trimming left V 6 bases short and J 3 bases short, with 13 bases between. Germline V CDR1 and CDR2: MNHEY, SVGAGI. The CDR3 covers 14 residues. The CDR3 region is CASRTGALTDTQYF. The DNA for the CDR3 is TGTGCCAGCAGGACCGGGGCATTAACAGATACGCAGTATTTT.

The chain carries TRBV2 and TRBJ1-2; 7 nucleotides match TRBD1. Germline V gene data show CDR1 as SNHLY and CDR2 as FYNNEI. V shed 6 bases, J shed 4 bases, and the junction held 8 bases outside the gene matches. The CDR3 is 14 residues long. The CDR3 protein is CASSRDSGVYGYTF. The CDR3 DNA is TGTGCCAGCAGCAGGGACAGCGGCGTCTATGGCTACACCTTC.

The gene calls are TRBV7-2 and TRBJ2-1; D uncertain. Germline CDR1 reads SGHTA; CDR2 reads FQGNSA. This CDR3 comprises 14 residues. V dropped 2 bases and J dropped 4 bases, with 9 bases sitting between them. CDR3 in amino acids: CASSLNAAYNEQFF. The CDR3 bases are TGTGCCAGCAGCTTAAATGCCGCATACAATGAGCAGTTCTTC. Together with reference TRBV7-2 and TRBJ2-1, the CDR3 gives the full variable domain: GAGVSQSPSNKVTEKGKDVELRCDPISGHTALYWYRQSLGQGLEFLIYFQGNSAPDKSGLPSDRFSAERTGGSVSTLTIQRTQQEDSAVYLCASSLNAAYNEQFFGPGTRLTVL.

This clone was detected a few times. The chain carries TRBV12-3 or TRBV12-4 and TRBJ1-1; no definite D call. CDR3 length: 12 residues. V dropped 5 bases and J dropped 7 bases, with 11 bases sitting between them. The CDR3 sequence is CASSAGYGEAFF. The CDR3 DNA is TGTGCCAGCAGTGCAGGTTACGGTGAAGCTTTCTTT.

The rearrangement links TRBV5-1 to TRBJ2-2; D ambiguous. The length of the CDR3 is 13 residues. The germline CDR1 and CDR2 sequences are SGHRS and YFSETQ. The ends were cut back, 0 bases at V and 6 bases at J, with 6 bases in the middle. CDR3 residues: CASSLGAAGELFF. The CDR3 coding sequence is TGCGCCAGCAGCTTGGGGGCGGCCGGGGAGCTGTTTTTT.

V gene TRBV30 combines with J gene TRBJ2-3; TRBD2 might be the D (5 bases). The CDR3 spans 14 residues. CDR1 and CDR2 (germline): GTSNPN, SVGIG (reference sequence). V dropped 7 bases and J dropped 1 base, with 15 bases sitting between them. CDR3 DNA sequence: TGTGCCTCGATACCTGGAGGTCGCACAGATACGCAGTATTTT. Its translation is CASIPGGRTDTQYF.

The CDR3 region is CATSGPDRDREDYGYTF. CDR3 nucleotide sequence: TGTGCCACCAGCGGGCCGGACCGGGACAGGGAGGACTATGGCTACACCTTC. The J gene is TRBJ1-2, the V gene TRBV15; 9 bases fit TRBD1. Per germline, CDR1 LNHNV and CDR2 YYDKDF (reference sequence). Losses at the gene ends were 5 bases for V and 3 bases for J; bases not matched to a gene: 13. CDR3 length equals 17 residues.

This clone appeared a few times. The CDR3: CASSSGKDTGELFF. The CDR3, as DNA: TGTGCCAGCAGCTCGGGGAAGGACACCGGGGAGCTGTTTTTT. The chain employs TRBV7-9 and TRBJ2-2, with D possibly TRBD2 on 5 matching bases. With 4 bases removed from V and 3 bases from J, the gap between germline ends came to 9 bases. The CDR3 consists of 14 residues. From germline, CDR1 is SEHNR and CDR2 FQNEAQ (reference sequence).

This chain uses TRBV9 with TRBJ2-5; TRBD2 is a possible D gene (5 bases). The CDR3 is 16 amino acids. Looked up from germline, CDR1 is SGDLS and CDR2 is YYNGEE. V was trimmed by 0 bases and J by 2 bases, leaving 14 bases between them. CDR3 DNA sequence: TGTGCCAGCAGCGTAGAACGAGGGAACCTTCAAGAGACCCAGTACTTC. Protein product: CASSVERGNLQETQYF.

The chain combines TRBV5-1 with TRBJ2-5, with TRBD2 identical over 10 bases. The germline CDR1 and CDR2 sequences are SGHRS and YFSETQ. This CDR3 contains 16 residues. J gave up 2 bases and V 0 bases, and 4 bases lay outside the gene matches. The CDR3 nucleotides are TGCGCCAGCAGCTTGGCCCCAGCGGGGGGGCAAGAGACCCAGTACTTC. Translation: CASSLAPAGGQETQYF.

This chain joins TRBV4-2 and TRBJ1-6; 10 positions agree with TRBD1. The V gene's germline CDR1 is LGHNA and CDR2 YNFKEQ. The CDR3 loop spans 16 amino acids. Unmatched junction bases numbered 5, after V lost 0 bases and J lost 9 bases. As DNA, the CDR3 is TGTGCCAGCAGCCAAGATCAGGGACAGGGGATTTCACCCCTCCACTTT. It encodes CASSQDQGQGISPLHF.

J is TRBJ2-3 and V is TRBV2; a possible D gene is TRBD2 (5 bases). Trimming stripped 6 bases from V and 0 bases from J, with 13 bases between. The CDR3 has 15 amino acids. CDR1 is SNHLY, CDR2 FYNNEI, per germline. CDR3 DNA: TGTGCCAGCAGAAGCGGCGGGTTTAGCACAGATACGCAGTATTTT. Its protein product is CASRSGGFSTDTQYF.

The chain employs TRBV5-6 and TRBJ1-2, with D possibly matching TRBD1 (5 bases). Trimming removed 4 bases from V and 5 bases from J, with 15 bases in between. The CDR3 is 14 residues long. Per germline, CDR1 SGHDT and CDR2 YYEEEE. The CDR3 region is CASSPEGIGYGYTF. Here the CDR3 DNA reads TGTGCCAGCAGCCCCGAGGGGATCGGTTATGGCTACACCTTC. Full variable domain (remainder filled in from reference TRBV5-6 and TRBJ1-2): DAGVTQSPTHLIKTRGQQVTLRCSPKSGHDTVSWYQQALGQGPQFIFQYYEEEERQRGNFPDRFSGHQFPNYSSELNVNALLLGDSALYLCASSPEGIGYGYTFGSGTRLTVV.

The rearrangement uses TRBV25-1 and TRBJ1-5; no definite D call. The CDR3 covers 14 residues. V lost 8 bases and J 2 bases, leaving 13 bases between the germline ends. Germline lookup yields CDR1 MGHDK and CDR2 SYGVNS. CDR3 loop: CASSVRGGNQPQHF. CDR3 DNA sequence: TGTGCCAGCTCCGTACGCGGGGGCAATCAGCCCCAGCATTTT.

This clone was seen more than once but under ten times. The chain has TRBV3-1 (or the pseudogene TRBV3-2) and TRBJ1-2, with 7 positions matching TRBD1. J lost 3 bases, V lost 8 bases, and 6 bases had no gene match. Per the germline V gene, CDR1 is LGHDT and CDR2 is YNNKEL (reference sequence). The CDR3 covers 13 residues. This CDR3 reads CASRLTGDYGYTF. In nucleotides, the CDR3 is TGTGCCAGCCGATTAACAGGGGACTATGGCTACACCTTC.

The rearrangement uses TRBV11-2 and TRBJ2-1; weak D call: TRBD2 (7 bases). Trimming shortened V by 2 bases and J by 3 bases, and 14 bases separated the two germline ends. The germline V gene has CDR1 SGHAT and CDR2 FQNNGV. The CDR3 extends over 16 amino acids. CDR3 sequence reads: CASSLYGGGNYNEQFF. For the CDR3, the DNA is TGTGCCAGCAGCTTATATGGGGGGGGCAACTACAATGAGCAGTTCTTC.